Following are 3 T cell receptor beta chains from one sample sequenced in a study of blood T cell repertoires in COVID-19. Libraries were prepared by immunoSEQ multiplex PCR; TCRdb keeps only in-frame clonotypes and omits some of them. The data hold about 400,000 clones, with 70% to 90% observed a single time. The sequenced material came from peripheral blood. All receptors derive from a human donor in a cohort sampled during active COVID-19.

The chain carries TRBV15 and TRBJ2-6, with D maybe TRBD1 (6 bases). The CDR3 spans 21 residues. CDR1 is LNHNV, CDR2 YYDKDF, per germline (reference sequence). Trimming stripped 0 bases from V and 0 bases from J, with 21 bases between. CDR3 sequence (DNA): TGTGCCACCAGCAGAGAAGGCGGCAGGGGAGTCTCTCTCTCTGGGGCCAACGTCCTGACTTTC. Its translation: CATSREGGRGVSLSGANVLTF.

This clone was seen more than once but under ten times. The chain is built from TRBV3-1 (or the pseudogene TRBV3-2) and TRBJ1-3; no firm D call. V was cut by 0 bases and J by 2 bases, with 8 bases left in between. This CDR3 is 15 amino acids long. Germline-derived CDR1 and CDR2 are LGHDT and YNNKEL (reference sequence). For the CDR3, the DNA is TGTGCCAGCAGCCAAGATTTGGCCCCTGGAAACACCATATATTTT. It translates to CASSQDLAPGNTIYF.

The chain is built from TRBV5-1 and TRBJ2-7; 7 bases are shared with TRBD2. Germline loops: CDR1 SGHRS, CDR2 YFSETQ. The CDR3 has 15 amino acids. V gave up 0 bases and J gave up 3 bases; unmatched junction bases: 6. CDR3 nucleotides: TGCGCCAGCAGCTTGGGGACTAGATTAAACTACGAGCAGTACTTC. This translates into CASSLGTRLNYEQYF.